This T cell receptor beta chain was captured in a study of cytomegalovirus exposure and HLA in healthy donors. Note on this clone: Its antigen remains unidentified. Within the sample, other DNA sequences also encode this same CDR3.

It was with 60 Vbeta and 13 Jbeta primers that the PCR ran. Sequencing used immunoSEQ multiplex PCR; TCRdb keeps in-frame clones, though not all of them. The table has about 210,000 clones, about 80% seen once. Study findings and constraints: Reportedly, diagnosis of cytomegalovirus status by the classifier showed high specificity and sensitivity. Later on, an analysis tied 15,000 to 20,000 TCR beta sequences to HLA alleles at 0.05 false discovery rate.

V was clipped by 3 bases and J by 11 bases, with 16 bases between them. The CDR3 is made up of 13 amino acids. CDR1 is SGHDN and CDR2 is FVKESK in the germline V gene. The rearrangement uses TRBV14 and TRBJ1-1; a weak D match, TRBD1 (6 bases). Specimen: PBMCs. The clonotype was recovered from a man aged 40-50 years in good health and CMV-seropositive. DNA of the CDR3: TGTGCCAGCAGCCACGCAGGGGCCTCAAGGGCTTTCTTT. Residues: CASSHAGASRAFF.